The 21 T cell receptor beta chains presented below share a single source sample, sequenced in a study of technical replicates of blood from several donors. Libraries were prepared by immunoSEQ multiplex PCR; TCRdb keeps only in-frame clonotypes and omits some of them. The table shows approximately 75,000 clones, with 97% occurring only once. The source material was T cells isolated from PBMCs. The receptors stem from a human donor in good health.

The gene calls are TRBV27 and TRBJ1-5; possibly TRBD1 for D (6 bases). CDR3 length: 15 residues. Trimming stripped 2 bases from V and 6 bases from J, with 14 bases between. Germline assignment: CDR1 MNHEY and CDR2 SMNVEV (reference sequence). The CDR3 reads CASSLRGAVGQPQHF. In nucleotides, the CDR3 is TGTGCCAGCAGTTTACGGGGGGCGGTGGGTCAGCCCCAGCATTTT.

The genes are TRBV6-1 and TRBJ2-7; no clear D gene. CDR1 MNHNS and CDR2 SASEGT come from the germline V gene. V shed 3 bases and J shed 4 bases, with 4 bases lying between them. This CDR3 has 11 residues. CDR3 nucleotides: TGTGCCAGCAGTGAGCGGTACGAGCAGTACTTC. Translating it yields CASSERYEQYF.

The V call is TRBV7-6, the J call TRBJ2-3; 10 bases map to TRBD2. J gave up 0 bases and V 1 base, and 13 bases lay outside the gene matches. The CDR3 contains 20 residues. Germline V gene data show CDR1 as SGHVS and CDR2 as FNYEAQ. Here the CDR3 DNA reads TGTGCCAGCAGCTTAGTATCACTAGCGGGACCGGGTGTAAGCACAGATACGCAGTATTTT. Encoded protein: CASSLVSLAGPGVSTDTQYF. Combining the CDR3 with reference TRBV7-6 and TRBJ2-3 gives the whole variable domain GAGVSQSPRYKVTKRGQDVALRCDPISGHVSLYWYRQALGQGPEFLTYFNYEAQQDKSGLPNDRFSAERPEGSISTLTIQRTEQRDSAMYRCASSLVSLAGPGVSTDTQYFGPGTRLTVL.

V usage is TRBV7-6 and J usage is TRBJ1-4, with a possible D match to TRBD1 (6 bases). Germline loops: CDR1 SGHVS, CDR2 FNYEAQ. The V end was cut by 4 bases, the J end by 8 bases, with 14 bases between. The CDR3 totals 14 residues. CDR3 nucleotide sequence: TGTGCCAGCAGCTCGACAGGACGTCGGGAAAAACTGTTTTTT. This sequence encodes CASSSTGRREKLFF.

The count of this clone is one. This chain links TRBV7-9 with TRBJ2-1; TRBD1 matches 9 bases. Germline CDR1 and CDR2: SEHNR and FQNEAQ (reference sequence). V was pared by 1 base and J by 0 bases, with 10 bases of the junction left unmatched. The CDR3 loop spans 19 amino acids. The CDR3 bases are TGTGCCAGCAGCTTAGAAGGGGACAGGGTCCTGGGCTCCTACAATGAGCAGTTCTTC. Protein product: CASSLEGDRVLGSYNEQFF. The whole variable domain, remainder taken from reference TRBV7-9 and TRBJ2-1, is DTGVSQNPRHKITKRGQNVTFRCDPISEHNRLYWYRQTLGQGPEFLTYFQNEAQLEKSRLLSDRFSAERPKGSFSTLEIQRTEQGDSAMYLCASSLEGDRVLGSYNEQFFGPGTRLTVL.

This rearrangement joins TRBV5-1 to TRBJ2-7; weak D call: TRBD1 (6 bases). The CDR3 totals 14 residues. V was clipped by 4 bases and J by 1 base, with 12 bases between them. Germline assignment: CDR1 SGHRS and CDR2 YFSETQ. The CDR3 region is CASSPRTDSYEQYF. CDR3 bases: TGCGCCAGCAGCCCCCGGACAGATTCCTACGAGCAGTACTTC.

The chain links TRBV10-3 to TRBJ1-2; 8 nucleotides match TRBD1. The V gene end was trimmed by 6 bases and the J gene end by 11 bases; junction bases not matched to a gene: 8. Germline CDR1 ENHRY, CDR2 SYGVKD. The length of the CDR3 is 12 residues. The CDR3 bases are TGTGCCATCAGCGGACAGGGCTATCGGTACACCTTC. This encodes CAISGQGYRYTF.

The V and J genes are TRBV9 and TRBJ1-3, with D maybe TRBD1 (6 bases). V lost 0 bases to trimming and J lost 0 bases, with 13 bases between them. The CDR3 sequence is 17 residues long. In germline, CDR1 is SGDLS, CDR2 YYNGEE. The CDR3 DNA reads TGTGCCAGCAGCGTAGATTTACAGGGTTCCTCTGGAAACACCATATATTTT. Amino acid sequence: CASSVDLQGSSGNTIYF.

The chain joins TRBV9 to TRBJ2-1; 10 bases are shared with TRBD2. Trimming at V came to 0 bases and at J to 5 bases, leaving 5 bases not matched to a gene. The CDR3 totals 16 residues. Germline V gene lookup returns CDR1 SGDLS and CDR2 YYNGEE. The CDR3: CASSVGSGGAHNEQFF. The CDR3 region has the DNA TGTGCCAGCAGCGTAGGAAGCGGGGGGGCTCACAATGAGCAGTTCTTC.

J is TRBJ2-7 and V is TRBV21-1; TRBD1, the D gene given by the table, was not confirmed from the DNA. TRBV21-1 is shown as a pseudogene. The CDR3 spans 18 residues. The DNA of the CDR3 is TGTGCCAGCAGCAAAATCCCCCTTGAGGGGGCAGGCTCCTACGAGCAGTACTTC. Protein sequence: CASSKIPLEGAGSYEQYF.

The CDR3 sequence: CASSYSSTPYEQYF. For the CDR3, the DNA is TGTGCCAGCAGTTACTCGTCGACACCCTACGAGCAGTACTTC. The chain uses TRBV6-5 and TRBJ2-7; D is unresolved. Germline values: CDR1 MNHEY, CDR2 SVGAGI. The CDR3 has 14 amino acids. Trimming removed 0 bases from V and 2 bases from J, with 8 bases in between.

The chain links TRBV5-4 to TRBJ2-7, with 8 bases aligning to TRBD2. Trimming at V came to 2 bases and at J to 4 bases, leaving 14 bases not matched to a gene. CDR1 is SGHNT and CDR2 is YYREEE in the germline V gene (reference sequence). This CDR3 spans 17 amino acids. The CDR3 DNA sequence: TGTGCCAGCAGCTTAGGATCAGTAACGGGAGGGGTGTACGAGCAGTACTTC. As protein: CASSLGSVTGGVYEQYF.

DNA of the CDR3: TGTGCCAGCAGCTTAGATTCGGGGGGATACAATGAGCAGTTCTTC. This encodes CASSLDSGGYNEQFF. The chain combines TRBV7-8 with TRBJ2-1; 7 nucleotides match TRBD2. The CDR3 spans 15 residues. With V trimmed by 1 base and J by 4 bases, 4 bases remained unmatched. Germline CDR1 is SGHVS and CDR2 is FQNEAQ.

The chain is built from TRBV12-5 and TRBJ2-1, with 10 bases lining up with TRBD1. The germline V gene has CDR1 LGHNT and CDR2 FRNRAP. With V trimmed by 0 bases and J by 0 bases, 23 bases remained unmatched. This CDR3 comprises 24 residues. The CDR3: CASGLVVSGQGPHSGERSYNEQFF. The CDR3 DNA sequence: TGTGCTAGTGGTTTGGTTGTGTCGGGACAGGGGCCCCACAGCGGGGAGCGCTCCTACAATGAGCAGTTCTTC. The full variable domain, rest sourced from reference TRBV12-5 and TRBJ2-1, is DARVTQTPRHKVTEMGQEVTMRCQPILGHNTVFWYRQTMMQGLELLAYFRNRAPLDDSGMPKDRFSAEMPDATLATLKIQPSEPRDSAVYFCASGLVVSGQGPHSGERSYNEQFFGPGTRLTVL.

The gene calls are TRBV2 and TRBJ2-7; 7 bases align to TRBD1. Trimming at V came to 8 bases and at J to 3 bases, leaving 4 bases not matched to a gene. Germline V CDR1 and CDR2: SNHLY, FYNNEI. This CDR3 region has 12 residues. The CDR3 region is CASRDRFYEQYF. CDR3 nucleotides: TGTGCCAGCCGGGACAGATTCTACGAGCAGTACTTC.

The V gene is TRBV9, the J gene TRBJ1-1, with D tentatively TRBD1 (6 bases). Trimming pared 3 bases from V and 3 bases from J, leaving 21 bases between. The CDR3 sequence is 17 residues long. Germline CDR1 and CDR2: SGDLS and YYNGEE. The CDR3 DNA follows: TGTGCCAGCAGCGCAAGGGGGGGCGACGCTAGGGACACTGAAGCTTTCTTT. Translation gives CASSARGGDARDTEAFF. Full variable domain (missing parts from reference TRBV9 and TRBJ1-1): DSGVTQTPKHLITATGQRVTLRCSPRSGDLSVYWYQQSLDQGLQFLIQYYNGEERAKGNILERFSAQQFPDLHSELNLSSLELGDSALYFCASSARGGDARDTEAFFGQGTRLTVV.

The chain combines TRBV30 with TRBJ1-2; D not certain. The germline V gene encodes CDR1 GTSNPN and CDR2 SVGIG (reference sequence). The CDR3 runs to 11 residues. V shed 2 bases and J shed 7 bases, with 8 bases lying between them. The CDR3: CAWSWRAGYTF. CDR3 in DNA: TGTGCCTGGAGTTGGAGGGCTGGCTACACCTTC.

This chain links TRBV28 with TRBJ1-5; no reliable D call. CDR3 length equals 14 residues. CDR1 is MDHEN and CDR2 is SYDVKM in the germline V gene. V dropped 5 bases and J dropped 6 bases, with 14 bases sitting between them. The CDR3 region has the DNA TGTGCCAGCAGTCCCCGGGTTCTAGGTCAGCCCCAGCATTTT. Protein product: CASSPRVLGQPQHF.

The chain carries TRBV15 and TRBJ2-1; D perhaps matches TRBD2 (6 bases). Trimming took 0 bases from V and 5 from J, leaving 8 bases between them. Germline CDR1 is LNHNV and CDR2 is YYDKDF (reference sequence). The CDR3 covers 14 residues. CDR3 protein: CATSRDTSHNEQFF. The CDR3 nucleotides are TGTGCCACCAGCAGAGATACTAGCCACAATGAGCAGTTCTTC. The variable domain in full, with the rest retrieved from reference TRBV15 and TRBJ2-1, is DAMVIQNPRYQVTQFGKPVTLSCSQTLNHNVMYWYQQKSSQAPKLLFHYYDKDFNNEADTPDNFQSRRPNTSFCFLDIRSPGLGDTAMYLCATSRDTSHNEQFFGPGTRLTVL.

The sample holds one count of this clone. J is TRBJ1-3 and V is TRBV19, with 9 bases matching TRBD1. Germline V gives CDR1 LNHDA, CDR2 SQIVND (reference sequence). V shed 3 bases and J 7 bases; nucleotides not matched to a gene: 7. The CDR3 is 15 amino acids. CDR3 protein: CASSILDRGGNTIYF. For the CDR3, the DNA is TGTGCCAGTAGTATCCTCGACAGGGGGGGTAACACCATATATTTT.

The chain uses TRBV6-5 and TRBJ2-5; TRBD1 is a possible D gene (6 bases). Germline lookup yields CDR1 MNHEY and CDR2 SVGAGI. Trimming left V 3 bases short and J 4 bases short, with 9 bases between. The length of the CDR3 is 13 residues. The CDR3, as DNA: TGTGCCAGCAGTTATACAGGGTTAGAGACCCAGTACTTC. Translating it yields CASSYTGLETQYF.